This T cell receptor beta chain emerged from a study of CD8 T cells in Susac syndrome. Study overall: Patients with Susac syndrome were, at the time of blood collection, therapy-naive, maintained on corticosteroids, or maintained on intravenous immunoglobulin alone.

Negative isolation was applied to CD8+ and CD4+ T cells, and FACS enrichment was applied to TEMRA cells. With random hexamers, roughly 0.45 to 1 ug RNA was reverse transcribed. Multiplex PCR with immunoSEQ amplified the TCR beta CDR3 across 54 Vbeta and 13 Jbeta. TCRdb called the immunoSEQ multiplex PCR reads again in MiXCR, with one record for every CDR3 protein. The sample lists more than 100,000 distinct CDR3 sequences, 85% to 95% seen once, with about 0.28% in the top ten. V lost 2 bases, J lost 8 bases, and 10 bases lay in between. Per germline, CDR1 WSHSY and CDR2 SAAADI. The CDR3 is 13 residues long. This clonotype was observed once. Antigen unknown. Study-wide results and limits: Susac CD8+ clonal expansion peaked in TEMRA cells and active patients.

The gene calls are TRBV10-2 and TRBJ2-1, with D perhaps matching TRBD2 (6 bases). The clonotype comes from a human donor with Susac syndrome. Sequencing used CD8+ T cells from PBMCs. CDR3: CASSEGRRDEQFF. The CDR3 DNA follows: TGCGCCAGCAGTGAGGGTCGGAGGGATGAGCAGTTCTTC.